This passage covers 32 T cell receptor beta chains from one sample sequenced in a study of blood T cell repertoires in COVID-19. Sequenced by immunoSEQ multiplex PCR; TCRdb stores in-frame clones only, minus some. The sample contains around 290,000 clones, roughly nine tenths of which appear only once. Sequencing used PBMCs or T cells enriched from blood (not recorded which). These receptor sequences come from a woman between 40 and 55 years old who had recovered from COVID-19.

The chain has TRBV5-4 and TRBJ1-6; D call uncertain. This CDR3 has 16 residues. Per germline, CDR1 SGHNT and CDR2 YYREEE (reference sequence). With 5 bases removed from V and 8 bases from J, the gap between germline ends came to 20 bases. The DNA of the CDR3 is TGTGCCAGCAGACCCGGAGGGCGGACTTGGGATTCACCCCTCCACTTT. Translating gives CASRPGGRTWDSPLHF.

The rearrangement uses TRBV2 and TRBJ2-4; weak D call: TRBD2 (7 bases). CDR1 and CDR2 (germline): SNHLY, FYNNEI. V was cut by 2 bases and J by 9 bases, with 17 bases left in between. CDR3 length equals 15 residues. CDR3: CASSEYGGRASIQYF. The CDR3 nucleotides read TGTGCCAGCAGTGAATACGGGGGGCGAGCCAGCATTCAGTACTTC.

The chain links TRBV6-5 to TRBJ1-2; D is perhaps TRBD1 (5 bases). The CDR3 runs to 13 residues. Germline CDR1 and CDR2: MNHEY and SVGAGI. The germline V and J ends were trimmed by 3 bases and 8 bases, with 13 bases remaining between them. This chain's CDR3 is CASSYSGREGYTF. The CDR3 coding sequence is TGTGCCAGCAGTTATTCCGGCAGGGAAGGCTACACCTTC.

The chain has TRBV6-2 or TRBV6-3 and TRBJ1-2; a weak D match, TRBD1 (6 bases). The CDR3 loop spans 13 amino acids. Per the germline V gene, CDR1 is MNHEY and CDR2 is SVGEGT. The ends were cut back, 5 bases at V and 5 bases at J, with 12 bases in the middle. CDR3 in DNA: TGTGCCAGCAGTGACACCCAGGGGTATGGCTACACCTTC. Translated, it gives CASSDTQGYGYTF.

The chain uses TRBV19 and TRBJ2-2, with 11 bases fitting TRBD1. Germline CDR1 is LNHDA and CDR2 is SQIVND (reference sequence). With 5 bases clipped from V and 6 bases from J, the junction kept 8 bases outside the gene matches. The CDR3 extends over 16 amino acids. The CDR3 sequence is CASSDRDRGISGELFF. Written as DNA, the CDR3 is TGTGCCAGTAGTGACCGGGACAGGGGGATCTCCGGGGAGCTGTTTTTT.

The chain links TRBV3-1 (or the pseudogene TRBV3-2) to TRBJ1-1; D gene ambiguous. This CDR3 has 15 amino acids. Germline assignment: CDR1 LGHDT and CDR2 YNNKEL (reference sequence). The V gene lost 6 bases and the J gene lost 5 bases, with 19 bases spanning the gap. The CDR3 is CASSNNPQVSTEAFF. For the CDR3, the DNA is TGTGCCAGCAGTAACAACCCCCAAGTTTCGACTGAAGCTTTCTTT.

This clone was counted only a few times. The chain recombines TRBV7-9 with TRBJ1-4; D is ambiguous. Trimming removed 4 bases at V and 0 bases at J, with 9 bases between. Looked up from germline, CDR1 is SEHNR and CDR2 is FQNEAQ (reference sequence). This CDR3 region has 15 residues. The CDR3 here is CASSSEDTTNEKLFF. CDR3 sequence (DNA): TGTGCCAGCAGCTCAGAGGATACAACTAATGAAAAACTGTTTTTT.

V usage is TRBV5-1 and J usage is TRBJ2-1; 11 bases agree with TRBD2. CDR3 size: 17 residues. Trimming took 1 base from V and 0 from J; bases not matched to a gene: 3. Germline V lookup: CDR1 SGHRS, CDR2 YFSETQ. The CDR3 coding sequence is TGCGCCAGCAGCTTGTTGACTAGCGGGAACTCCTACAATGAGCAGTTCTTC. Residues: CASSLLTSGNSYNEQFF.

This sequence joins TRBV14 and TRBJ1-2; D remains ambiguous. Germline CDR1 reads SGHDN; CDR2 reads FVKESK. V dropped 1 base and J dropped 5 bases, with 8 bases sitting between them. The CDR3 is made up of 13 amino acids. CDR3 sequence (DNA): TGTGCCAGCAGCCAAGGCTTAGTTTATGGCTACACCTTC. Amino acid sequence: CASSQGLVYGYTF.

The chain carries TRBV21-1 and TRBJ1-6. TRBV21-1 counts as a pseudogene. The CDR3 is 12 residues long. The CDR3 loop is CVDRTHNSPLHF. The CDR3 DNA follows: TGTGTAGATCGGACTCATAATTCACCCCTCCACTTT.

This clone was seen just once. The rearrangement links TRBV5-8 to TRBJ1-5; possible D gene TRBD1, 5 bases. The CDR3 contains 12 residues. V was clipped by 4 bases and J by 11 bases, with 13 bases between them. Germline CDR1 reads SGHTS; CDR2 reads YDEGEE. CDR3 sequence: CASSPGPRAQHF. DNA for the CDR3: TGTGCCAGCAGCCCTGGACCCAGGGCCCAGCATTTT.

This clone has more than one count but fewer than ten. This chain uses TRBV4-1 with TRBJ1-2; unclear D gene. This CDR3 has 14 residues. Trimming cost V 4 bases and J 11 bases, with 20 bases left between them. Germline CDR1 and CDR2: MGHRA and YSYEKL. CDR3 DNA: TGCGCCAGCAGCCCGGGAAGCTTGGGAGAAAGATACACCTTC. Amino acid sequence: CASSPGSLGERYTF.

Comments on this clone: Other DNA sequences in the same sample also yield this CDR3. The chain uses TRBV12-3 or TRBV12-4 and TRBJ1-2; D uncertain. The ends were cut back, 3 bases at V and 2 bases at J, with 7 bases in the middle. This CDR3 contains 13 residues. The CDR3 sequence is CASSLNSNYGYTF. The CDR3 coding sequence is TGTGCCAGCAGTTTGAACAGCAACTATGGCTACACCTTC.

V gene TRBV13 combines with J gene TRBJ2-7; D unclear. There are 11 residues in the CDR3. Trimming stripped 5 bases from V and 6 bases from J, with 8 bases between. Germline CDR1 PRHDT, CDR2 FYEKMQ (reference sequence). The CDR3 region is CASSAVGEQYF. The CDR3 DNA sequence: TGTGCCAGCAGCGCGGTCGGCGAGCAGTACTTC.

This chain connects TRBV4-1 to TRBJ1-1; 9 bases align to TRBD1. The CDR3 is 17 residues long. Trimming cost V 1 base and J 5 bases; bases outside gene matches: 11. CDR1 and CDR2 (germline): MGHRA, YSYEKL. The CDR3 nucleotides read TGCGCCAGCAGCCAAGTTTCCCTCGGACAGGGGAGAACTGAAGCTTTCTTT. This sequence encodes CASSQVSLGQGRTEAFF.

CDR3 nucleotides: TGTGCCAGCAGCTCCCAGGGTTCGGGTCAGCCCCAGCATTTT. It codes for CASSSQGSGQPQHF. The chain joins TRBV9 to TRBJ1-5, with D possibly TRBD1 on 5 matching bases. The V end lost 4 bases, the J end lost 6 bases, and 14 bases lay between the germline ends. The CDR3 totals 14 residues. CDR1 SGDLS and CDR2 YYNGEE come from the germline V gene.

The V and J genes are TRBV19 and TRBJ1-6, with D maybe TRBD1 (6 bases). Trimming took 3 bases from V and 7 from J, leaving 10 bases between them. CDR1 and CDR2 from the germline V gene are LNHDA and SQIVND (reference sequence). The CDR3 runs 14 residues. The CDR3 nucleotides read TGTGCCAGTAGTATTGGGCAGGGGAATTCACCCCTCCACTTT. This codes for CASSIGQGNSPLHF.

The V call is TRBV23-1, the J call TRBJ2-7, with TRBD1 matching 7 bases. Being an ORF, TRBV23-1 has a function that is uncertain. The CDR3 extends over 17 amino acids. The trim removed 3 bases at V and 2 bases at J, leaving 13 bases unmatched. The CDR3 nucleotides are TGCGCCAGCAGTCACCCTTACAGGGGAAGCGGAACCTACGAGCAGTACTTC. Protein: CASSHPYRGSGTYEQYF.

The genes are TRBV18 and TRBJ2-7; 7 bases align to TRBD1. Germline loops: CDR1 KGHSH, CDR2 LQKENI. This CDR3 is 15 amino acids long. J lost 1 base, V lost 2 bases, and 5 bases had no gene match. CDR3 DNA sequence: TGTGCCAGCTCACCAATTCCGGGACAGTCCTACGAGCAGTACTTC. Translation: CASSPIPGQSYEQYF. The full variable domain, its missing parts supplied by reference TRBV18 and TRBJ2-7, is NAGVMQNPRHLVRRRGQEARLRCSPMKGHSHVYWYRQLPEEGLKFMVYLQKENIIDESGMPKERFSAEFPKEGPSILRIQQVVRGDSAAYFCASSPIPGQSYEQYFGPGTRLTVT.

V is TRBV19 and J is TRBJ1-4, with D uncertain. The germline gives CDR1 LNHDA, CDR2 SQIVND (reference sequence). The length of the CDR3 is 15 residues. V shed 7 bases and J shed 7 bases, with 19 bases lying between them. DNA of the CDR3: TGTGCCAGTACCTATATGGAGGGATCGGCTGAAAAACTGTTTTTT. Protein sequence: CASTYMEGSAEKLFF.

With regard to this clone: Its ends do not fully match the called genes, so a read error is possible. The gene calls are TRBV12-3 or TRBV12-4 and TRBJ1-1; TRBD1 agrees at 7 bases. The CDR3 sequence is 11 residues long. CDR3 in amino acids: CASSTGAEAFF. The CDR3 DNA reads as TGTGCCAGCAGCACAGGGGCTGAGGCTTTCTTT.

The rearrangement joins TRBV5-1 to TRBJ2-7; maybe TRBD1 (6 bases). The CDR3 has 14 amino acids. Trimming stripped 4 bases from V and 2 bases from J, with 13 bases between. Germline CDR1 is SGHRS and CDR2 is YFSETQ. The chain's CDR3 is CASSTGQAAYEQYF. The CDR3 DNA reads TGCGCCAGCAGCACGGGACAAGCCGCCTACGAGCAGTACTTC.

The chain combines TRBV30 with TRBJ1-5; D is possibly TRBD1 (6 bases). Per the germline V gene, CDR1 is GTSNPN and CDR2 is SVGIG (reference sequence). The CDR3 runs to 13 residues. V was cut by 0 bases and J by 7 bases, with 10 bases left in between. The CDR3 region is CAWSVARGQPQHF. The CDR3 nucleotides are TGTGCCTGGAGTGTCGCCAGGGGACAGCCCCAGCATTTT.

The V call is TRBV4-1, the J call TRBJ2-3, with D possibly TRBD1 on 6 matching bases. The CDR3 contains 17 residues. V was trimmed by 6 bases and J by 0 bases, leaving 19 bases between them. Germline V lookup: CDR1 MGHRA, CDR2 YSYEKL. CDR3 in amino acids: CASRLGRTVSSTDTQYF. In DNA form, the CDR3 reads TGCGCCAGCAGACTAGGGCGGACAGTGTCTAGCACAGATACGCAGTATTTT.

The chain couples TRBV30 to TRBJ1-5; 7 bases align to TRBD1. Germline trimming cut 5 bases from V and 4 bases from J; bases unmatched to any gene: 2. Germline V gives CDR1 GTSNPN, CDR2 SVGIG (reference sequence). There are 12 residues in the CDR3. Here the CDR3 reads CAWGTANQPQHF. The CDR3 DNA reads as TGTGCCTGGGGGACAGCAAATCAGCCCCAGCATTTT.

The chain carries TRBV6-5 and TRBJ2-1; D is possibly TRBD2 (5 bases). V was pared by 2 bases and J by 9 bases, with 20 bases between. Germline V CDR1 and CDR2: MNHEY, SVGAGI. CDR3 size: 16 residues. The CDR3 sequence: CASSYGRIAGGGEQFF. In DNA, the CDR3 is TGTGCCAGCAGTTACGGTAGGATAGCCGGAGGCGGTGAGCAGTTCTTC.

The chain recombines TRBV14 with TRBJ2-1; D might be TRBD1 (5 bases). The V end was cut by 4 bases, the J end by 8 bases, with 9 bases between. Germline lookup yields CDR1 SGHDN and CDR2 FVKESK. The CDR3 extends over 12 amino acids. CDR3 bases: TGTGCCAGCAGCCGACAGTACCATGAGCAGTTCTTC. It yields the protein CASSRQYHEQFF.

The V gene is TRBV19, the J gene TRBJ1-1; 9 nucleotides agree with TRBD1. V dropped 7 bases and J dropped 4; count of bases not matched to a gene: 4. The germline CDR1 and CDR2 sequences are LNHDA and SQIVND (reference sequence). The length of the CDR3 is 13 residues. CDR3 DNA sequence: TGTGCCAGTACCCCGGACAGGGGCACTGAAGCTTTCTTT. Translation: CASTPDRGTEAFF.

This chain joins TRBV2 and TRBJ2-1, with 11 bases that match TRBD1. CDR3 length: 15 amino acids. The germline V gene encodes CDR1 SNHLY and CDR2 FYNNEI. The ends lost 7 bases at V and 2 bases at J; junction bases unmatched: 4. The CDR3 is CASKSGQGAYNEQFF. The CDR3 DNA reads TGTGCCAGCAAGTCGGGACAGGGGGCCTACAATGAGCAGTTCTTC.

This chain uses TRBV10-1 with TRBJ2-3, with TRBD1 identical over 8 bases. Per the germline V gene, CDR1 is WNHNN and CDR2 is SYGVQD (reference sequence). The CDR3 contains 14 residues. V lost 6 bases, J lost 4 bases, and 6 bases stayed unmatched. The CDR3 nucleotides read TGCGCCAGCAGATCAGGGGGCTCCGCAGATACGCAGTATTTT. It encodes CASRSGGSADTQYF.

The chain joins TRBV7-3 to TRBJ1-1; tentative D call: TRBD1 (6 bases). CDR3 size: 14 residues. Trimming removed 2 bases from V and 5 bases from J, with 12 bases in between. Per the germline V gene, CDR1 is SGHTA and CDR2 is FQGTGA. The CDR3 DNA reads TGTGCCAGCAGCTTAGAGGGGGTACGGACTGAAGCTTTCTTT. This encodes CASSLEGVRTEAFF.

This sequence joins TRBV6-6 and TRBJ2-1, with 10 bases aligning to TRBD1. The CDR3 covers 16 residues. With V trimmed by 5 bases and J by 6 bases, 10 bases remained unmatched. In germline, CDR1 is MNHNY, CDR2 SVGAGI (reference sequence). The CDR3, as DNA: TGTGCCAGCAGTCGAACCTCGGACAGGGGGGGCAATGAGCAGTTCTTC. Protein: CASSRTSDRGGNEQFF.